The 16 T cell receptor beta chains given below trace back to one sample, sequenced in a study of T cells in Graves' hyperthyroidism and ophthalmopathy. Amplified TCR beta CDR3 regions came from RNA transcripts. A first-round RT-PCR of the TCR CDR3 used the HTBI primer set. TCRdb reanalysed the multiplex PCR reads using MiXCR and keeps one entry per CDR3 protein. The repertoire consists of hundreds of thousands of distinct CDR3 sequences, with about 45% occurring once and the leading ten covering more than 7%. The sequencing sample was made of peripheral blood or thyroid tissue (not recorded which). These receptor sequences come from an adult man with Graves' disease, either hyperthyroidism or ophthalmopathy (not recorded which).

The CDR3 reads CASTLGDNEKLFF. For the CDR3, the DNA is TGTGCCAGCACGTTGGGAGATAATGAAAAACTGTTTTTT. The genes are TRBV10-3 and TRBJ1-4, with D uncertain. V gave up 10 bases and J gave up 4 bases, with 13 bases separating them. CDR1 and CDR2 (germline): ENHRY, SYGVKD. The CDR3 has 13 residues.

The genes are TRBV24-1 and TRBJ1-6; no clear D gene. V was cut by 3 bases and J by 5 bases, with 7 bases left in between. Germline V gene data show CDR1 as KGHDR and CDR2 as SFDVKD. This CDR3 is 14 amino acids long. The CDR3 protein is CATSDPGNNSPLHF. The CDR3 DNA sequence: TGTGCCACCAGTGATCCGGGCAATAATTCACCCCTCCACTTT.

This chain links TRBV7-9 with TRBJ2-5, with a weak D call TRBD2 (6 bases). CDR1 is SEHNR and CDR2 is FQNEAQ in the germline V gene (reference sequence). This CDR3 has 16 amino acids. V lost 6 bases and J lost 3, with 20 bases in between. The CDR3 DNA sequence: TGTGCCAGCAGTTCCTCATGGGGACTCGTAGAAGAGACCCAGTACTTC. Residues: CASSSSWGLVEETQYF.

The V call is TRBV29-1, the J call TRBJ1-5, with 8 bases fitting TRBD1. Germline V gene data show CDR1 as SQVTM and CDR2 as ANQGSEA. The junction had 6 bases not matched to a gene; V was cut back by 4 bases and J by 7 bases. This CDR3 region has 13 residues. DNA for the CDR3: TGCAGCGTTGGTCCAGGGGGCGAGCAGCCCCAGCATTTT. Translation: CSVGPGGEQPQHF.

In regard to this clonotype: This could be a read error, since a much larger clone is one nucleotide away. The chain carries TRBV29-1 and TRBJ2-5; 12 bases map to TRBD2. The CDR3 contains 14 residues. Germline V gene sequence: CDR1 SQVTM, CDR2 ANQGSEA. Trimming removed 7 bases from V and 5 bases from J; junction bases left unmatched: 8. CDR3: CSARLAGAGETQYF. CDR3 DNA sequence: TGCAGCGCCAGACTAGCGGGAGCGGGCGAGACCCAGTACTTC.

This clonotype occurred a few times. V usage is TRBV13 and J usage is TRBJ1-1; no clear D gene. This CDR3 comprises 10 residues. Deletions cut 7 bases from V and 7 bases from J, with 7 bases between. Germline V gene lookup returns CDR1 PRHDT and CDR2 FYEKMQ (reference sequence). The CDR3 sequence: CASTRGEAFF. In DNA form, the CDR3 reads TGTGCCAGCACCCGAGGTGAAGCTTTCTTT.

This chain uses TRBV6-1 with TRBJ1-1; no reliable D call. Trimming took off 6 bases at V and 2 bases at J, with 13 bases between the two ends. This CDR3 contains 14 residues. CDR1 is MNHNS and CDR2 is SASEGT in the germline V gene. Here the CDR3 reads CASSLTPTNTEAFF. Here the CDR3 DNA reads TGTGCCAGCAGCCTCACCCCGACAAACACTGAAGCTTTCTTT.

The V gene is TRBV25-1, the J gene TRBJ1-4, with 8 bases aligning to TRBD1. The germline V gene encodes CDR1 MGHDK and CDR2 SYGVNS. This CDR3 spans 15 amino acids. The J segment lost 2 bases and the V segment lost 6 bases, leaving 5 bases of the junction unmatched. The DNA for the CDR3 is TGTGCCAGCAGCGGTAGACAGGGGACTAATGAAAAACTGTTTTTT. Amino acids: CASSGRQGTNEKLFF.

The chain has TRBV7-2 and TRBJ1-2, with D uncertain. V lost 1 base and J 4 bases, leaving 13 bases between the germline ends. The CDR3 consists of 15 residues. CDR1 is SGHTA and CDR2 is FQGNSA in the germline V gene. The CDR3 DNA reads TGTGCCAGCAGCTTAGGGTCGGGCACCCCCTATGGCTACACCTTC. It yields the protein CASSLGSGTPYGYTF.

There are a few counts of this clonotype. CDR3 DNA sequence: TGTGCCACCAGCAGTGAGGGGGCCACGGGCTCCTATAATTCACCCCTCCACTTT. Translated: CATSSEGATGSYNSPLHF. This chain connects TRBV15 to TRBJ1-6; TRBD1 agrees at 7 bases. Germline V CDR1 and CDR2: LNHNV, YYDKDF (reference sequence). The CDR3 sequence is 18 residues long. The junction had 8 bases not matched to a gene; V was cut back by 3 bases and J by 0 bases.

The rearrangement uses TRBV19 and TRBJ2-7, with a tentative D call TRBD1 (5 bases). The CDR3 is 14 amino acids. The V gene's germline CDR1 is LNHDA and CDR2 SQIVND (reference sequence). Trimming removed 5 bases at V and 6 bases at J, with 17 bases between. CDR3 sequence (DNA): TGTGCCAGTAGTTCCCCAGGGCCCATTCCCGAGCAGTACTTC. Protein sequence: CASSSPGPIPEQYF.

With respect to this clonotype: A read error may account for a junction end that differs from germline. The rearrangement uses TRBV7-9 and TRBJ1-1; D may be TRBD1 (5 bases). The germline gives CDR1 SEHNR, CDR2 FQNEAQ (reference sequence). This CDR3 has 13 amino acids. CDR3 sequence: CATSVGAASEAFF. Written as DNA, the CDR3 is TGTGCCACCAGCGTAGGGGCAGCATCTGAAGCTTTCTTT.

This clonotype was counted a few times. The gene calls are TRBV7-9 and TRBJ2-7; TRBD1 aligns across 7 bases. The CDR3 has 15 amino acids. Germline V CDR1 and CDR2: SEHNR, FQNEAQ (reference sequence). Trimming cost V 0 bases and J 9 bases; bases outside gene matches: 11. The CDR3 bases are TGTGCCAGCAGCTTAGCCGGGACAGCCACTACGGGGCAGTACTTC. Translated, it gives CASSLAGTATTGQYF.

Comment on this clonotype: A clone one base away is much larger, so this may be a read error. The chain uses TRBV7-9 and TRBJ2-2; unclear D gene. Germline CDR1 is SEHNR and CDR2 is FQNEAQ (reference sequence). CDR3 length equals 12 residues. The V end was cut by 6 bases, the J end by 5 bases, with 7 bases between. The CDR3 nucleotides are TGTGCCAGCAGAGCTGAGACCGGGGAGCTGTTTTTT. Translating gives CASRAETGELFF. The variable domain in full, completed from reference TRBV7-9 and TRBJ2-2, reads DTGVSQNPRHKITKRGQNVTFRCDPISEHNRLYWYRQTLGQGPEFLTYFQNEAQLEKSRLLSDRFSAERPKGSFSTLEIQRTEQGDSAMYLCASRAETGELFFGEGSRLTVL.

The V and J genes are TRBV2 and TRBJ1-5, with D possibly being TRBD1 (6 bases). The CDR3 has 18 amino acids. Germline values: CDR1 SNHLY, CDR2 FYNNEI. The V end lost 7 bases, the J end lost 3 bases, and 25 bases lay between the germline ends. CDR3: CASNTSPPGANNNQPQHF. The CDR3 DNA reads TGTGCCAGCAATACATCACCCCCGGGGGCTAATAACAATCAGCCCCAGCATTTT.

The rearrangement links TRBV15 to TRBJ2-7, with 7 positions matching TRBD1. The CDR3 has 15 residues. V shed 3 bases and J 2 bases; nucleotides not matched to a gene: 7. Germline V CDR1 and CDR2: LNHNV, YYDKDF (reference sequence). The CDR3 DNA reads as TGTGCCACCAGCAGCAAAACAGGGGAAACCTACGAGCAGTACTTC. Protein product: CATSSKTGETYEQYF.